This T cell receptor (beta chain) came from a study of T cells expressing NK-cell markers. About the research overall: CD3+CD56+NKG2C+, CD3+CD56+NKG2C- and CD3+CD56-NKG2C+ T cells, once sorted, supplied the TCR beta repertoires. Study findings and constraints: Expanded clones of NKG2C+ T cells had an unclear HCMV specificity. Researchers report these clonotypes also headed the CD3+CD56-NKG2C+ fraction in several donors. As a fraction of CD8+ T cells, dominant NKG2C+ clonotypes reached about 1.0-8% in six donors.

CDR3 size: 13 residues. With respect to this clonotype: Its specificity is unknown.

TCRdb re-called the 5' RACE reads; every CDR3 protein appears as one record, without DNA. The sample includes about 260,000 distinct CDR3 sequences. The source material was blood T cells: a sorted CD56 or NKG2C T cell subset, CD4+ or CD8+ T cells, or bulk PBMC T cells (not recorded which). This receptor was taken from a man aged 18 to 30 in good health. V is TRBV23-1 and J is TRBJ1-5; the D call from TCRdb, TRBD1, cannot be confirmed without DNA. TRBV23-1 is an open reading frame whose function is uncertain. CDR3 region: CASSRGHNQPQHF.